This T cell receptor beta chain was observed in a study of T cells in Graves' hyperthyroidism and ophthalmopathy. General study results and limits: The model made its ophthalmopathy prediction, and onset followed a median around 6.5 months later.

V shed 2 bases, J shed 3 bases, and the junction held 6 bases outside the gene matches. Germline CDR1 and CDR2: KGHSH and LQKENI. The CDR3 is 16 amino acids. In this sample, this clonotype turned up many times. Antigen unknown. Amplified TCR beta CDR3 regions came from RNA transcripts. A first-round RT-PCR of the TCR CDR3 used the HTBI primer set. A single record per CDR3 protein comes from TCRdb applying MiXCR to the multiplex PCR reads. Among 370,000 or so distinct CDR3 sequences listed, 15% to 18% were seen once. V gene TRBV18 combines with J gene TRBJ2-7, with 11 bases matching TRBD1. Sequenced material: blood. This TCR came from a woman aged 18-29 years with Graves' hyperthyroidism that later progressed to Graves' ophthalmopathy. The CDR3 nucleotides read TGTGCCAGCTCACCAGCTAGGGGGACAGGGGGCTACGAGCAGTACTTC. Translation: CASSPARGTGGYEQYF.